A selection of T cell receptor beta chains follows, all from one sample in a study of T cell repertoires in cytomegalovirus infection. No antigen has been assigned to these receptors. TCRdb fed the reads into MiXCR, producing one record per CDR3 protein. This table has some 920,000 distinct CDR3 sequences, around a third appearing once. This material consisted of cultured CD8+ T cells from PBMCs, taken from culture after CMV antigen stimulation. The receptors were gathered from a human donor in good health (CMV status not recorded). Some clones in this sample may be carry-over from other donors' samples. CDR3s include the opening cysteine and the closing phenylalanine or tryptophan. D genes are given only for firm matches. Not every row has a clone size; where given, it reads once, few, many or a size class.

>TRBJ2-2|-|-|TRBV25-1
CASSVGGELFF
TGTGCCAGCAGTGTTGGCGGGGAGCTGTTTTTT
>TRBJ2-2|few|-|TRBV6-6
CASSYSETPNTGELFF
TGTGCCAGCAGTTACTCGGAAACTCCGAACACCGGGGAGCTGTTTTTT
>TRBJ2-7|-|TRBD1|TRBV27
CASAPGQTYEQYF
TGTGCCAGCGCCCCGGGACAGACCTACGAGCAGTACTTC
>TRBJ2-3|few|TRBD1|TRBV5-6
CASSAGTGPFDTQYF
TGTGCCAGCAGCGCCGGGACAGGGCCCTTTGATACGCAGTATTTT
>TRBJ1-4|few|-|TRBV12-3/TRBV12-4
CASSPSRGGRNEKLFF
TGTGCCAGCAGTCCCTCACGGGGGGGAAGAAATGAAAAACTGTTTTTT
>TRBJ2-5|many|-|TRBV7-7
CASSTRRRETQYF
TGTGCTAGCAGCACCCGAAGGCGGGAGACCCAGTACTTC
>TRBJ2-2|few|TRBD1|TRBV19
CASSTWDSNTGELFF
TGTGCCAGTAGTACGTGGGACAGCAACACCGGGGAGCTGTTTTTT
>TRBJ2-5|once|-|TRBV27
CASSPRTGEAQYF
TGTGCCAGCAGTCCGAGGACCGGAGAAGCCCAGTACTTC
>TRBJ2-2|-|-|TRBV2
CASSGLAWDTGELFF
TGTGCCAGCAGTGGCCTAGCGTGGGACACCGGGGAGCTGTTTTTT
>TRBJ2-2|-|-|TRBV7-6
CASSFDRPPGELFF
TGTGCCAGCAGCTTTGACAGGCCCCCCGGGGAGCTGTTTTTT
>TRBJ1-5|few|-|TRBV6-1
CASSEHTVFRDQPQHF
TGTGCCAGCAGTGAACATACGGTCTTTCGAGATCAGCCCCAGCATTTT
>TRBJ2-3|few|TRBD1|TRBV6-1
CASSEERTGPDTQYF
TGTGCCAGCAGTGAAGAAAGGACAGGGCCGGATACGCAGTATTTT
>TRBJ1-1|few|-|TRBV28
CASSSGQPTNTEAFF
TGTGCCAGCAGTTCCGGACAGCCTACAAACACTGAAGCTTTCTTT
>TRBJ2-3|few|-|TRBV29-1
CSARGLRTDTQYF
TGCAGCGCCAGGGGTCTCCGCACAGATACGCAGTATTTT
>TRBJ2-5|few|-|TRBV11-2
CASSSGTLFAKTQYF
TGTGCCAGCAGCTCCGGGACGCTTTTTGCGAAGACCCAGTACTTC
>TRBJ1-1|few|TRBD1|TRBV29-1
CSVGGGTGGINTEAFF
TGCAGCGTTGGAGGAGGGACAGGGGGGATCAACACTGAAGCTTTCTTT
>TRBJ2-3|many|-|TRBV7-6
CASSPRPLRTDTQYF
TGTGCCAGCAGCCCCCGACCGCTGCGCACAGATACGCAGTATTTT
>TRBJ2-1|-|-|TRBV12-3/TRBV12-4
CASSPFDRKGYNEQFF
TGTGCCAGCAGTCCCTTTGACAGAAAAGGCTACAATGAGCAGTTCTTC
>TRBJ1-5|-|-|TRBV6-5
CASRLYGGDGNQPQHF
TGTGCCAGCAGACTTTACGGGGGGGATGGCAATCAGCCCCAGCATTTT
>TRBJ1-1|few|-|TRBV12-3/TRBV12-4
CPPPGDRTEAFF
TGTCCTCCCCCGGGGGATAGGACTGAAGCTTTCTTT
>TRBJ2-2|-|-|TRBV9
CASSVPSGQPNTGELFF
TGTGCCAGCAGCGTCCCGTCGGGACAACCGAACACCGGGGAGCTGTTTTTT
>TRBJ2-1|few|-|TRBV7-9
CASSDQGSGGYNEQFF
TGTGCCAGCAGCGACCAGGGCTCCGGCGGGTACAATGAGCAGTTCTTC
>TRBJ2-1|few|TRBD1|TRBV19
CASQRTGEPYNEQFF
TGTGCCAGTCAACGGACAGGGGAGCCCTACAATGAGCAGTTCTTC
>TRBJ2-2|-|-|TRBV7-9
CASSHPFRNLVQARTGELFF
TGTGCCAGCAGCCACCCATTCCGTAATCTTGTCCAGGCCCGGACCGGGGAGCTGTTTTTT
>TRBJ1-1|-|-|TRBV12-3/TRBV12-4
CASSSSPSGPDQAWLEVFF
TGTGCCAGCAGTTCCTCCCCCTCGGGACCTGATCAAGCCTGGCTTGAAGTTTTCTTT
>TRBJ2-3|many|-|TRBV11-2
CASSLELGFRTDTQYF
TGTGCCAGCAGCTTAGAATTAGGCTTTCGCACAGATACGCAGTATTTT
>TRBJ2-3|many|-|TRBV7-6
CASSLRVAESTDTQYF
TGTGCCAGCAGCTTACGGGTAGCGGAGAGCACAGATACGCAGTATTTT
>TRBJ2-1|few|TRBD2|TRBV12-3/TRBV12-4
CASIGAGGPGNEQFF
TGTGCCAGCATTGGGGCGGGGGGGCCGGGCAATGAGCAGTTCTTC
>TRBJ2-1|many|-|TRBV27
CASSFANEQFF
TGTGCCAGCAGTTTCGCCAATGAGCAGTTCTTC